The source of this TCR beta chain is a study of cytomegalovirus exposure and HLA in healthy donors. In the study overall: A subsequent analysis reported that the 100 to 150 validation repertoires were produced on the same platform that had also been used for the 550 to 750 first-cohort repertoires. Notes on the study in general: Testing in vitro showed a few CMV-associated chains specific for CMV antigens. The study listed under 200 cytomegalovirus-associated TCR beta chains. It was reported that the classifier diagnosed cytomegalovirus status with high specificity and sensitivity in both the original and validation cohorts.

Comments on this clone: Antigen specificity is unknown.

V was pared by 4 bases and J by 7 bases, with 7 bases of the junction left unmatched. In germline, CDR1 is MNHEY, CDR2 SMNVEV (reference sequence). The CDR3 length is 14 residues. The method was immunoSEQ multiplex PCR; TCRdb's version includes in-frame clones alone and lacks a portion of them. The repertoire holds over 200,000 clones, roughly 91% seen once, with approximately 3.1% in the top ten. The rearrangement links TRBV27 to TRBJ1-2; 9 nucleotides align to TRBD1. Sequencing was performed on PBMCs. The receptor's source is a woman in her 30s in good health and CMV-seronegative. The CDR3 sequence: CASSWGQGQGGYTF. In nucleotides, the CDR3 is TGTGCCAGCAGTTGGGGACAGGGTCAGGGTGGCTACACCTTC.